This entry lists 28 T cell receptor beta chains sequenced from one sample in a study of immune cell composition in non-small cell lung cancer. The data were produced by immunoSEQ multiplex PCR, yet TCRdb's version contains in-frame clones alone and is incomplete. The table records over 2,500 clones, 78% of them present only once. Sequenced: lung tumor tissue. Source of these receptors: a human donor with non-small cell lung cancer.

Only a few counts were recorded for this clone. This chain uses TRBV4-2 with TRBJ2-3, with D possibly TRBD2 on 6 matching bases. V was clipped by 2 bases and J by 4 bases, with 16 bases between them. CDR3 length: 16 amino acids. From germline, CDR1 is LGHNA and CDR2 YNFKEQ. CDR3 DNA: TGTGCCAGCAGCCAAACCCCTAGTGGCGGGGCAGATACGCAGTATTTT. This sequence encodes CASSQTPSGGADTQYF.

The chain carries TRBV15 and TRBJ2-1; TRBD2 agrees at 9 bases. J was trimmed by 1 base and V by 1 base; bases with no gene match: 14. CDR3 length: 20 amino acids. The germline V gene encodes CDR1 LNHNV and CDR2 YYDKDF (reference sequence). The CDR3 loop reads CATSRGDLRLTSGSYNEQFF. CDR3 sequence (DNA): TGTGCCACCAGCAGAGGGGACCTTAGACTGACTAGCGGTTCCTACAATGAGCAGTTCTTC.

This clone was counted a single time. The chain uses TRBV2 and TRBJ1-1; D unclear. CDR3 length equals 14 residues. Germline V CDR1 and CDR2: SNHLY, FYNNEI. Trimming left V 2 bases short and J 8 bases short, with 15 bases between. CDR3 DNA sequence: TGTGCCAGCAGTGAAACTGACGGCGACTTAGAAGCTTTCTTT. Amino acid sequence: CASSETDGDLEAFF.

This rearrangement joins TRBV11-3 to TRBJ2-7, with a weak D call TRBD2 (6 bases). Germline CDR1 is SGHNT and CDR2 is YENEEA. V lost 4 bases and J lost 0, with 10 bases in between. The CDR3 loop spans 14 amino acids. CDR3 amino acids: CASSSGDLSYEQYF. The CDR3 DNA sequence: TGTGCCAGCAGCTCGGGGGATCTCTCCTACGAGCAGTACTTC.

The rearrangement links TRBV7-2 to TRBJ2-3; a weak D match, TRBD2 (6 bases). Trimming cost V 5 bases and J 3 bases, with 18 bases left between them. The germline CDR1 and CDR2 sequences are SGHTA and FQGNSA. This CDR3 contains 16 residues. The CDR3 reads CASSTGGPARTDTQYF. The DNA for the CDR3 is TGTGCCAGCAGCACAGGAGGGCCTGCGAGGACAGATACGCAGTATTTT.

This clone was detected only a few times. V is TRBV19 and J is TRBJ1-2; 8 nucleotides match TRBD1. Trimming took 3 bases from V and 2 from J; bases not matched to a gene: 2. This CDR3 comprises 14 residues. Germline V gene lookup returns CDR1 LNHDA and CDR2 SQIVND (reference sequence). In nucleotides, the CDR3 is TGTGCCAGTAGTATGGGGACAGGAAACTATGGCTACACCTTC. Protein product: CASSMGTGNYGYTF.

This sequence joins TRBV28 and TRBJ1-2; possibly TRBD1 for D (6 bases). Germline CDR1 is MDHEN and CDR2 is SYDVKM. The CDR3 is 12 amino acids. Trimming pared 10 bases from V and 7 bases from J, leaving 16 bases between. CDR3 in amino acids: CATQIGGSGYTF. As DNA, the CDR3 is TGTGCCACCCAGATAGGGGGAAGTGGCTACACCTTC.

Only one count was recorded for this clone. As DNA, the CDR3 is TGTGCCAGCAGCACCGGACTAGCGGTCCAAGAGACCCAGTACTTC. The encoded protein is CASSTGLAVQETQYF. V is TRBV7-9 and J is TRBJ2-5; 10 bases line up with TRBD2. Losses at the gene ends were 5 bases for V and 1 base for J; bases not matched to a gene: 4. The germline V gene encodes CDR1 SEHNR and CDR2 FQNEAQ (reference sequence). This CDR3 is 15 amino acids long.

V usage is TRBV10-2 and J usage is TRBJ1-2, with TRBD1 as a possible D gene (6 bases). Germline lookup yields CDR1 WSHSY and CDR2 SAAADI. The CDR3 consists of 16 residues. V lost 0 bases to trimming and J lost 8 bases, with 19 bases between them. CDR3 nucleotide sequence: TGCGCCAGCAGTGAGTCGCGGCGGCAGGGGATAGGAGGCTACACCTTC. Translating gives CASSESRRQGIGGYTF.

The J gene is TRBJ2-7, the V gene TRBV7-3; 12 nucleotides match TRBD2. This CDR3 comprises 13 residues. Looked up from germline, CDR1 is SGHTA and CDR2 is FQGTGA. Trimming took 5 bases from V and 6 from J; bases not matched to a gene: 2. The CDR3 nucleotides read TGTGCCAGCAGCCCGGGACTAGCGGGCGAGCAGTACTTC. This encodes CASSPGLAGEQYF.

This clone has just a few counts. The V and J genes are TRBV11-2 and TRBJ2-7, with a possible D match to TRBD1 (6 bases). CDR3 size: 16 residues. Trimming removed 6 bases from V and 4 bases from J, with 22 bases in between. Germline V gene sequence: CDR1 SGHAT, CDR2 FQNNGV. The CDR3 nucleotides read TGTGCCAGCAGTCAAGACGGGCAGGGGACCCCATACGAGCAGTACTTC. It is translated as CASSQDGQGTPYEQYF.

This clone appeared a few times. The rearrangement uses TRBV7-6 and TRBJ2-3, with 10 bases aligning to TRBD2. CDR1 is SGHVS, CDR2 FNYEAQ, per germline. V was clipped by 4 bases and J by 2 bases; unmatched bases: 6. CDR3 length equals 16 residues. The CDR3 bases are TGTGCCAGCAGCTCAAGGACTAGCGGAGTCACAGATACGCAGTATTTT. The encoded protein is CASSSRTSGVTDTQYF.

The chain combines TRBV10-3 with TRBJ2-1, with TRBD2 matching over 8 bases. The CDR3 contains 14 residues. The V gene's germline CDR1 is ENHRY and CDR2 SYGVKD. The J segment lost 1 base and the V segment lost 4 bases, leaving 0 bases of the junction unmatched. The CDR3 coding sequence is TGTGCCATCAGTGGACTAGCGTCCTACAATGAGCAGTTCTTC. It codes for CAISGLASYNEQFF.

This rearrangement joins TRBV6-1 to TRBJ1-5, with no clear D. V gave up 1 base and J gave up 5 bases, with 9 bases separating them. CDR3 length: 14 residues. Germline V CDR1 and CDR2: MNHNS, SASEGT. The CDR3 nucleotides are TGTGCCAGCAGTGAAGTAGGTCAGGATCAGCCCCAGCATTTT. Its protein product is CASSEVGQDQPQHF.

The rearrangement uses TRBV10-3 and TRBJ2-5; no definite D call. Germline CDR1 ENHRY, CDR2 SYGVKD. This CDR3 has 16 amino acids. V shed 11 bases and J shed 5 bases, with 27 bases lying between them. The CDR3 nucleotides read TGTGCCGTATCCCGTTCCGATTCCGGCGGCGCGGAGACCCAGTACTTC. It yields the protein CAVSRSDSGGAETQYF.

This rearrangement joins TRBV6-1 to TRBJ2-1; 11 nucleotides align to TRBD1. V lost 8 bases, J lost 6 bases, and 3 bases stayed unmatched. CDR3 size: 13 residues. Germline CDR1 reads MNHNS; CDR2 reads SASEGT. Here the CDR3 reads CASGTGGANEQFF. DNA for the CDR3: TGTGCCAGCGGGACAGGGGGGGCCAATGAGCAGTTCTTC.

V gene TRBV28 combines with J gene TRBJ2-3, with TRBD1 matching 9 bases. Germline V CDR1 and CDR2: MDHEN, SYDVKM. This CDR3 is built from 17 residues. The ends lost 2 bases at V and 6 bases at J; junction bases unmatched: 12. The CDR3 nucleotides read TGTGCCAGCAGTTTAGCTGCCCGGACAGGGGAGGGGGATACGCAGTATTTT. Protein: CASSLAARTGEGDTQYF.

The chain recombines TRBV5-8 with TRBJ1-5, with D possibly TRBD1 on 5 matching bases. Germline assignment: CDR1 SGHTS and CDR2 YDEGEE. The CDR3 extends over 15 amino acids. With 6 bases removed from V and 4 bases from J, the gap between germline ends came to 17 bases. The CDR3 protein is CASTRAGLGNQPQHF. CDR3 in DNA: TGTGCCAGCACCCGAGCAGGGTTGGGGAATCAGCCCCAGCATTTT.

The rearrangement links TRBV6-5 to TRBJ1-1, with D unresolved. The CDR3 length is 13 residues. Per the germline V gene, CDR1 is MNHEY and CDR2 is SVGAGI. V was trimmed by 5 bases and J by 5 bases, leaving 12 bases between them. Here the CDR3 reads CASSAMEGTEAFF. CDR3 coding DNA: TGTGCCAGCAGTGCTATGGAGGGAACTGAAGCTTTCTTT.

This clone is categorized as large. V is TRBV6-5 and J is TRBJ2-7; 10 bases match TRBD2. V trimming: 6 bases; J trimming: 6 bases; junction bases outside the gene matches: 11. Germline loops: CDR1 MNHEY, CDR2 SVGAGI. This CDR3 has 15 residues. Here the CDR3 reads CASRQPSGRLGEQYF. CDR3 DNA: TGTGCCAGCAGACAACCTAGCGGGAGATTGGGCGAGCAGTACTTC.

V and J are TRBV4-3 and TRBJ1-5, with D perhaps TRBD1 (6 bases). Per germline, CDR1 LGHNA and CDR2 YSLEER. CDR3 size: 15 residues. The V end lost 6 bases, the J end lost 4 bases, and 16 bases lay between the germline ends. The CDR3 DNA reads as TGCGCCAGCAGTCGGGACACAATGGTAAATCAGCCCCAGCATTTT. This codes for CASSRDTMVNQPQHF.

CDR3 nucleotides: TGTGCCAGCAGCTCATACGGGACTAGCGGGACGAAGAGCACGCAGTATTTT. It is translated as CASSSYGTSGTKSTQYF. The J gene is TRBJ2-3, the V gene TRBV7-9, with 13 bases identical to TRBD2. CDR3 length: 17 residues. Trimming took 4 bases from V and 9 from J; bases not matched to a gene: 13. Germline CDR1 reads SEHNR; CDR2 reads FQNEAQ (reference sequence).

J is TRBJ2-7 and V is TRBV7-2, with D possibly TRBD2 on 5 matching bases. With 6 bases removed from V and 7 bases from J, the gap between germline ends came to 22 bases. Germline assignment: CDR1 SGHTA and CDR2 FQGNSA. This CDR3 has 15 residues. The CDR3 is CASSPTGVGFEEQYF. The CDR3 nucleotides are TGTGCCAGCAGTCCCACCGGGGTAGGGTTTGAAGAGCAGTACTTC.

This sequence joins TRBV19 and TRBJ1-4, with TRBD1 as a possible D gene (5 bases). The CDR3 consists of 16 residues. Per the germline V gene, CDR1 is LNHDA and CDR2 is SQIVND (reference sequence). The ends were cut back, 3 bases at V and 4 bases at J, with 15 bases in the middle. The CDR3 protein is CASSIGGGTLNEKLFF. As DNA, the CDR3 is TGTGCCAGTAGTATCGGTGGAGGGACCCTTAATGAAAAACTGTTTTTT.

This chain connects TRBV28 to TRBJ2-5, with D tentatively TRBD2 (5 bases). The length of the CDR3 is 14 residues. The V and J ends lost 2 bases and 2 bases respectively, with 9 bases between them. Germline V gene lookup returns CDR1 MDHEN and CDR2 SYDVKM. CDR3 DNA sequence: TGTGCCAGCAGTTTACTAGGGAGACAAGAGACCCAGTACTTC. Protein: CASSLLGRQETQYF. The full variable domain, in which reference TRBV28 and TRBJ2-5 provide the parts outside the CDR3, is DVKVTQSSRYLVKRTGEKVFLECVQDMDHENMFWYRQDPGLGLRLIYFSYDVKMKEKGDIPEGYSVSREKKERFSLILESASTNQTSMYLCASSLLGRQETQYFGPGTRLLVL.

This sequence joins TRBV30 and TRBJ2-7; TRBD2 matches 10 bases. Per the germline V gene, CDR1 is GTSNPN and CDR2 is SVGIG (reference sequence). Losses at the gene ends were 6 bases for V and 5 bases for J; bases not matched to a gene: 13. The CDR3 length is 15 residues. CDR3 loop: CACSSGRGGINEQYF. The DNA of the CDR3 is TGTGCCTGTTCTAGCGGGAGAGGGGGTATTAACGAGCAGTACTTC.

The genes are TRBV2 and TRBJ1-1; D not certain. Germline V gene data show CDR1 as SNHLY and CDR2 as FYNNEI. The V and J ends lost 2 bases and 1 base respectively, with 8 bases between them. The CDR3 runs 14 residues. The CDR3 coding sequence is TGTGCCAGCAGTGAATCCCGAGGGAACACTGAAGCTTTCTTT. Residues: CASSESRGNTEAFF. The full variable domain, in which reference TRBV2 and TRBJ1-1 provide the parts outside the CDR3, is EPEVTQTPSHQVTQMGQEVILRCVPISNHLYFYWYRQILGQKVEFLVSFYNNEISEKSEIFDDQFSVERPDGSNFTLKIRSTKLEDSAMYFCASSESRGNTEAFFGQGTRLTVV.

This clone was seen just once. J is TRBJ2-5 and V is TRBV30; possibly TRBD2 for D (7 bases). Trimming took 1 base from V and 4 from J, leaving 13 bases between them. CDR1 and CDR2 (germline): GTSNPN, SVGIG (reference sequence). This CDR3 comprises 14 residues. The CDR3 loop is CAWSARGGGETQYF. The DNA of the CDR3 is TGTGCCTGGAGTGCGAGGGGGGGAGGAGAGACCCAGTACTTC. The variable domain in full, completed from reference TRBV30 and TRBJ2-5, reads SQTIHQWPATLVQPVGSPLSLECTVEGTSNPNLYWYRQAAGRGLQLLFYSVGIGQISSEVPQNLSASRPQDRQFILSSKKLLLSDSGFYLCAWSARGGGETQYFGPGTRLLVL.